These 26 T cell receptor beta chains originate from one sample sequenced in a study of CD8 T cells in Susac syndrome. An input of about 0.45 to 1 ug of RNA was subjected to reverse transcription using random hexamers. From the immunoSEQ multiplex PCR reads, TCRdb called clonotypes with MiXCR, one entry per CDR3 protein. This table holds 100,000 to 150,000 distinct CDR3 sequences, nearly 95% found once. The sequenced material came from CD4+ T cells from PBMCs. These TCRs come from a human donor in good health.

This chain joins TRBV5-6 and TRBJ1-5; D gene unclear. CDR1 and CDR2 (germline): SGHDT, YYEEEE. This CDR3 is built from 14 residues. V was clipped by 2 bases and J by 3 bases, with 9 bases between them. Written as DNA, the CDR3 is TGTGCCAGCAGCTTATCCAGGCACAATCAGCCCCAGCATTTT. Protein sequence: CASSLSRHNQPQHF.

The chain recombines TRBV5-4 with TRBJ2-7; D might be TRBD1 or TRBD2, each matching 5 bases. Deletions cut 3 bases from V and 7 bases from J, with 17 bases between. Germline lookup yields CDR1 SGHNT and CDR2 YYREEE (reference sequence). The CDR3 runs 14 residues. The CDR3 DNA reads TGTGCCAGCAGCTCGTTGACAGCCAGAGGGGAGCAGTACTTC. It yields the protein CASSSLTARGEQYF.

V gene TRBV29-1 combines with J gene TRBJ2-1; a weak D match, TRBD2 (6 bases). Germline CDR1 reads SQVTM; CDR2 reads ANQGSEA. Trimming removed 7 bases from V and 5 bases from J, with 18 bases in between. CDR3 length: 14 amino acids. CDR3 in amino acids: CSARAGEVHNEQFF. CDR3 sequence (DNA): TGCAGCGCAAGGGCCGGGGAGGTCCACAATGAGCAGTTCTTC.

The chain carries TRBV24-1 and TRBJ2-2; D may be TRBD1 (6 bases). The CDR3 runs 13 residues. V shed 9 bases and J shed 4 bases, with 11 bases lying between them. Germline V gene sequence: CDR1 KGHDR, CDR2 SFDVKD. In DNA form, the CDR3 reads TGTGCCACCGGGCACAGGGTCACCGGGGAGCTGTTTTTT. It translates to CATGHRVTGELFF.

The CDR3 reads CASSQGLAGNEQYF. The DNA for the CDR3 is TGTGCCAGCAGTCAGGGACTAGCGGGAAACGAGCAGTACTTC. The rearrangement uses TRBV6-6 and TRBJ2-7, with 13 positions matching TRBD2. The CDR3 loop spans 14 amino acids. With 5 bases clipped from V and 5 bases from J, the junction kept 3 bases outside the gene matches. Germline V lookup: CDR1 MNHNY, CDR2 SVGAGI (reference sequence).

The chain is built from TRBV29-1 and TRBJ2-2; D might be TRBD1 (6 bases). Per the germline V gene, CDR1 is SQVTM and CDR2 is ANQGSEA. The CDR3 totals 14 residues. The V gene lost 3 bases and the J gene lost 3 bases, with 11 bases spanning the gap. The CDR3 region is CSVESQGYTGELFF. In nucleotides, the CDR3 is TGCAGCGTTGAGAGTCAGGGGTACACCGGGGAGCTGTTTTTT.

V is TRBV15 and J is TRBJ2-7, with no clear D. V was pared by 0 bases and J by 3 bases, with 9 bases between. Germline V gene data show CDR1 as LNHNV and CDR2 as YYDKDF (reference sequence). The CDR3 extends over 14 amino acids. The CDR3 nucleotides read TGTGCCACCAGCAGAGACTCCCCTGTCTACGAGCAGTACTTC. Its translation: CATSRDSPVYEQYF.

This sequence joins TRBV20-1 and TRBJ2-3; D remains ambiguous. Germline-derived CDR1 and CDR2 are DFQATT and SNEGSKA (reference sequence). The CDR3 totals 13 residues. Trimming took 2 bases from V and 2 from J, leaving 8 bases between them. CDR3 residues: CSARSSSTDTQYF. DNA for the CDR3: TGCAGTGCTAGATCCTCCTCCACAGATACGCAGTATTTT.

Here the CDR3 DNA reads TGTGCCAGCAGCTTAGGTAAAGTGTCCGAGCAGTACTTC. As protein: CASSLGKVSEQYF. V is TRBV7-9 and J is TRBJ2-7; no clear D gene. The V end was cut by 1 base, the J end by 6 bases, with 10 bases between. Per the germline V gene, CDR1 is SEHNR and CDR2 is FQNEAQ (reference sequence). The CDR3 runs to 13 residues.

This rearrangement joins TRBV6-5 to TRBJ1-2; tentative D call: TRBD1 (6 bases). The germline V and J ends were trimmed by 5 bases and 7 bases, with 17 bases remaining between them. Germline V gene data show CDR1 as MNHEY and CDR2 as SVGAGI. There are 14 residues in the CDR3. Here the CDR3 reads CASSASGQSGGYTF. CDR3 bases: TGTGCCAGCAGTGCCTCTGGACAGTCAGGTGGCTACACCTTC.

This chain uses TRBV11-2 with TRBJ2-5; 7 bases match TRBD2. This CDR3 region has 15 residues. The V segment lost 1 base and the J segment 6 bases; nucleotides outside the gene matches: 8. Germline CDR1 reads SGHAT; CDR2 reads FQNNGV. CDR3 DNA: TGTGCCAGCAGCTTAGGCGGGAGCCTTCAACAGACCCAGTACTTC. Amino acids: CASSLGGSLQQTQYF. Combining the CDR3 with reference TRBV11-2 and TRBJ2-5 gives the whole variable domain EAGVAQSPRYKIIEKRQSVAFWCNPISGHATLYWYQQILGQGPKLLIQFQNNGVVDDSQLPKDRFSAERLKGVDSTLKIQPAKLEDSAVYLCASSLGGSLQQTQYFGPGTRLLVL.

The rearrangement joins TRBV19 to TRBJ2-5, with 10 positions matching TRBD1. Germline loops: CDR1 LNHDA, CDR2 SQIVND (reference sequence). CDR3 length: 13 residues. V lost 8 bases to trimming and J lost 4 bases; unmatched junction nucleotides: 4. The CDR3 nucleotides are TGTGCCAGTCGACGGGACAGGGGAGAGACCCAGTACTTC. Residues: CASRRDRGETQYF.

The rearrangement joins TRBV29-1 to TRBJ1-2; D ambiguous. V lost 0 bases and J 0 bases, leaving 11 bases between the germline ends. Germline CDR1 is SQVTM and CDR2 is ANQGSEA. The CDR3 has 15 residues. Here the CDR3 DNA reads TGCAGCGTTGAAGATAGCGGTTTAGCTAACTATGGCTACACCTTC. This gives the protein CSVEDSGLANYGYTF.

The chain employs TRBV6-6 and TRBJ1-1, with unresolved D. V was pared by 5 bases and J by 0 bases, with 13 bases between. This CDR3 comprises 15 residues. Germline V lookup: CDR1 MNHNY, CDR2 SVGAGI (reference sequence). The CDR3 sequence: CASSDTPIMNTEAFF. DNA of the CDR3: TGTGCCAGCAGTGACACTCCAATCATGAACACTGAAGCTTTCTTT.

As for this clonotype: The junction departs from germline at one end; a sequencing error may be responsible. V usage is TRBV5-1 and J usage is TRBJ1-4; D not resolved. This CDR3 spans 11 amino acids. Per germline, CDR1 SGHRS and CDR2 YFSETQ. CDR3 region: CASSLGEKLFF. CDR3 sequence (DNA): TGTGCCAGCAGTTTAGGGGAAAAACTGTTTTTT.

The genes are TRBV3-1 and TRBJ2-3; 11 positions match TRBD1. In germline, CDR1 is LGHDT, CDR2 YNNKEL (reference sequence). Trimming cost V 4 bases and J 4 bases; bases outside gene matches: 7. The CDR3 spans 16 residues. CDR3 protein: CASSRLRTGGPDTQYF. The CDR3 DNA follows: TGTGCCAGCAGCCGCCTCAGGACAGGGGGCCCAGATACGCAGTATTTT.

This clonotype was counted a few times. The rearrangement uses TRBV7-7 and TRBJ2-5; D is perhaps TRBD2 (6 bases). Trimming took off 3 bases at V and 2 bases at J, with 10 bases between the two ends. The CDR3 totals 14 residues. From germline, CDR1 is SSHAT and CDR2 FNYEAQ (reference sequence). CDR3 loop: CASSFSGSQETQYF. The CDR3 DNA reads as TGTGCCAGCAGCTTTAGCGGCAGTCAAGAGACCCAGTACTTC.

This clonotype was recorded once. CDR3 sequence reads: CASSLEQRRYTGELFF. For the CDR3, the DNA is TGTGCCAGCAGCTTAGAACAGCGGAGATACACCGGGGAGCTGTTTTTT. The V gene is TRBV13, the J gene TRBJ2-2; D is possibly TRBD2 (5 bases). This CDR3 has 16 residues. The V end lost 1 base, the J end lost 3 bases, and 12 bases lay between the germline ends. Per germline, CDR1 PRHDT and CDR2 FYEKMQ (reference sequence).

The chain joins TRBV5-1 to TRBJ1-1; 9 bases agree with TRBD1. With V trimmed by 4 bases and J by 3 bases, 13 bases remained unmatched. The CDR3 extends over 17 amino acids. Germline V CDR1 and CDR2: SGHRS, YFSETQ. CDR3 nucleotides: TGCGCCAGCAGCGCAGGGACAGGGTCGTCGACTTACACTGAAGCTTTCTTT. Its translation: CASSAGTGSSTYTEAFF.

This chain connects TRBV5-4 to TRBJ1-1, with D hard to call. The germline V gene encodes CDR1 SGHNT and CDR2 YYREEE (reference sequence). The length of the CDR3 is 14 residues. V lost 3 bases, J lost 1 base, and 10 bases lay in between. CDR3 bases: TGTGCCAGCAGCTCCTCCGGGAGGAACACTGAAGCTTTCTTT. Translated: CASSSSGRNTEAFF. The complete variable domain, with remaining parts taken from reference TRBV5-4 and TRBJ1-1, reads ETGVTQSPTHLIKTRGQQVTLRCSSQSGHNTVSWYQQALGQGPQFIFQYYREEENGRGNFPPRFSGLQFPNYSSELNVNALELDDSALYLCASSSSGRNTEAFFGQGTRLTVV.

The chain carries TRBV29-1 and TRBJ2-3; D is unclear. Looked up from germline, CDR1 is SQVTM and CDR2 is ANQGSEA. With 8 bases removed from V and 1 base from J, the gap between germline ends came to 10 bases. This CDR3 is 12 amino acids long. As DNA, the CDR3 is TGCAGCCACTCGACGGGCACAGATACGCAGTATTTT. It encodes CSHSTGTDTQYF.

V usage is TRBV19 and J usage is TRBJ2-7; D is unclear. The CDR3 loop spans 15 amino acids. The V gene lost 0 bases and the J gene lost 2 bases, with 11 bases spanning the gap. CDR1 is LNHDA and CDR2 is SQIVND in the germline V gene (reference sequence). The CDR3 nucleotides are TGTGCCAGTAGTATAGATCTCGCGCTACCCTACGAGCAGTACTTC. Residues: CASSIDLALPYEQYF. The whole variable domain, remainder taken from reference TRBV19 and TRBJ2-7, is DGGITQSPKYLFRKEGQNVTLSCEQNLNHDAMYWYRQDPGQGLRLIYYSQIVNDFQKGDIAEGYSVSREKKESFPLTVTSAQKNPTAFYLCASSIDLALPYEQYFGPGTRLTVT.

The rearrangement uses TRBV27 and TRBJ1-5; D is undetermined. CDR1 and CDR2 from the germline V gene are MNHEY and SMNVEV (reference sequence). This CDR3 contains 15 residues. Trimming removed 0 bases at V and 6 bases at J, with 12 bases between. The CDR3 loop is CASSLSTGYGQPQHF. CDR3 in DNA: TGTGCCAGCAGTTTATCGACCGGGTATGGTCAGCCCCAGCATTTT.

Worth noting for this clonotype: The junction does not match germline at one end; this may be a read error. The chain recombines TRBV6-1 with TRBJ2-4; possibly TRBD1 for D (6 bases). Germline V gene sequence: CDR1 MNHNS, CDR2 SASEGT. The length of the CDR3 is 14 residues. The CDR3 nucleotides are TGTGCCAGCAGTGAATTGGGGGCGGGCATTCCGAGGGACTTC. Translation: CASSELGAGIPRDF.

This chain joins TRBV7-2 and TRBJ1-1, with 8 nucleotides matching TRBD1. Germline V gene sequence: CDR1 SGHTA, CDR2 FQGNSA. V lost 1 base and J lost 13; bases outside the gene matches: 5. The CDR3 loop spans 12 amino acids. The chain's CDR3 is CASSLDDRGVFF. Written as DNA, the CDR3 is TGTGCCAGCAGCTTAGACGACAGGGGTGTTTTCTTT.

This clonotype occurred once. J is TRBJ1-2 and V is TRBV24-1; D remains ambiguous. Germline values: CDR1 KGHDR, CDR2 SFDVKD. The CDR3 sequence is 14 residues long. With 3 bases removed from V and 3 bases from J, the gap between germline ends came to 10 bases. The CDR3 loop reads CATSDGGKDYGYTF. DNA for the CDR3: TGTGCCACCAGTGATGGAGGAAAGGACTATGGCTACACCTTC.